This TCR beta chain was recovered during a study of PD-L1 blockade in urothelial cancer. Study summary: Patients with male sex and bladder-origin urothelial cancer accounted for about nine tenths of the roughly 29 enrolled. T cell content in blood samples showed a median of 141,255.

TCRdb's table, derived via immunoSEQ multiplex PCR, lists solely in-frame clones and lacks some. The table includes 30,000 to 40,000 clones, around 85% detected once. V was trimmed by 1 base and J by 7 bases, leaving 13 bases between them. Germline V CDR1 and CDR2: SGHDN, FVKESK. This CDR3 region has 14 residues. Time point meaning: pretreatment peripheral blood. Each patient gave between 1 and 8 samples, pretreatment and on-treatment. The TCR originated in an elderly man with urothelial cancer. V and J are TRBV14 and TRBJ1-2, with D unclear. This material consisted of PBMCs, taken around atezolizumab (anti-PD-L1) treatment. CDR3 DNA sequence: TGTGCCAGCAGCCAAGGCGGCGGGATTTTTGGCTACACCTTC. Protein sequence: CASSQGGGIFGYTF.